This T cell receptor (beta chain) originates from a study of T-cell memory formation after mild COVID-19. Overall study findings and caveats: The finding that pre-infection memory included some responding clones suggested that cross-reactive memory joined.

In regard to this clonotype: The antigen is not known.

TCRdb independently ran MiXCR on the 5' RACE reads; one entry per CDR3 protein. The data show some 600,000 distinct CDR3 sequences, roughly a sixth seen once. The CDR3 has 17 amino acids. Germline CDR1 reads SNHLY; CDR2 reads FYNNEI. V lost 4 bases, J lost 11 bases, and 13 bases stayed unmatched. The chain links TRBV2 to TRBJ2-3; 15 nucleotides agree with TRBD2. Sequenced: PBMCs or a T cell subset sorted from them (not recorded which). This receptor was identified in an adult woman who had mild COVID-19 (a few samples of this study predate the infection). Cell type and time point are not known. CDR3 amino acids: CASSADAGLAGGGRQYF. The CDR3 DNA sequence: TGTGCCAGCAGTGCCGACGCGGGACTAGCGGGAGGAGGGAGGCAGTATTTT.